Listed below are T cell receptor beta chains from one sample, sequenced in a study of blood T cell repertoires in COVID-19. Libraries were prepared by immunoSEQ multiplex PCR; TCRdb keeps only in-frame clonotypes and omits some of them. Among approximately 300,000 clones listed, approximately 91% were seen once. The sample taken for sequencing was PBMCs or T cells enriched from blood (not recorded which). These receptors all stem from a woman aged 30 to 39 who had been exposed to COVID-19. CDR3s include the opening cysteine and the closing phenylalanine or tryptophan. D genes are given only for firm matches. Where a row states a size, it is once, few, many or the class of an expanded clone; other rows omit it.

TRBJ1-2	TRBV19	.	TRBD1	CASSLQGYGYTF	TGTGCCAGTAGTTTACAGGGGTATGGCTACACCTTC
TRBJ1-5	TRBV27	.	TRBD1	CASSFDRVNQPQHF	TGTGCCAGCAGTTTCGACAGGGTGAACCAGCCCCAGCATTTT
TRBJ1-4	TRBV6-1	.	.	CASSEGQAATNEKLFF	TGTGCCAGCAGTGAAGGGCAGGCTGCAACTAATGAAAAACTGTTTTTT
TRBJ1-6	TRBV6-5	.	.	CASHYTNSYNSPLHF	TGTGCCAGTCATTACACGAACTCCTATAATTCACCCCTCCACTTT
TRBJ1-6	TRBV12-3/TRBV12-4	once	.	CASRMDGDSPLHF	TGTGCCAGCAGGATGGACGGGGATTCACCCCTCCACTTT
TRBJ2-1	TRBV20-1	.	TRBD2	CSASPGLSYNEQFF	TGCAGTGCTAGTCCGGGACTATCCTACAATGAGCAGTTCTTC
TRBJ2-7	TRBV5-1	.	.	CASSEGSISYEQYF	TGCGCCAGCAGCGAGGGTTCGATCTCCTACGAGCAGTACTTC
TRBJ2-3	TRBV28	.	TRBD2	CASSLQRGGTDTQYF	TGTGCCAGCAGTTTACAGCGGGGGGGCACAGATACGCAGTATTTT
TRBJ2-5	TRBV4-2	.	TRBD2	CASSQDQASGGRETQYF	TGTGCCAGCAGCCAAGATCAAGCTAGCGGGGGGCGGGAGACCCAGTACTTC
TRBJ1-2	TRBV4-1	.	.	CASSQVSGPNYGYTF	TGCGCCAGCAGCCAAGTTTCAGGGCCTAACTATGGCTACACCTTC
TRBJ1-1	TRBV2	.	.	CASSEVNSDYTEAFF	TGTGCCAGCAGTGAAGTTAACAGTGATTACACTGAAGCTTTCTTT
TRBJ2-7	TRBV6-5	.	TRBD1	CASRSTGTYEQYF	TGTGCCAGCCGTTCGACAGGGACCTACGAGCAGTACTTC
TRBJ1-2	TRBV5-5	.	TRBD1	CASSSSGTGLNGYTF	TGTGCCAGCAGCTCCTCCGGGACAGGATTGAATGGCTACACCTTC
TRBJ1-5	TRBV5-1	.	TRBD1	CASSLEGAVHQPQHF	TGCGCCAGCAGCTTGGAGGGGGCTGTGCATCAGCCCCAGCATTTT
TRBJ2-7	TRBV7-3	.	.	CASSPRSNYEQYF	TGTGCCAGCAGCCCGCGGTCGAACTACGAGCAGTACTTC
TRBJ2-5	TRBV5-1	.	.	CASSLDREGRETQYF	TGCGCCAGCAGCCTGGACAGGGAGGGACGGGAGACCCAGTACTTC
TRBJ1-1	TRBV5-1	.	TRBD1	CASSSDRVDTEAFF	TGCGCCAGCAGTTCGGACAGGGTCGACACTGAAGCTTTCTTT
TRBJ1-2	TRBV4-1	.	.	CASTSEEGSNYGYTF	TGCGCCAGCACTTCGGAGGAGGGGTCAAACTATGGCTACACCTTC
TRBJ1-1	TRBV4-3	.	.	CASSQGHGAGAEAFF	TGCGCCAGCAGCCAAGGGCACGGCGCAGGCGCTGAAGCTTTCTTT
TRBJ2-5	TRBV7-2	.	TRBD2	CASSSPGGESWETQYF	TGTGCCAGCAGCTCCCCGGGAGGGGAGAGTTGGGAGACCCAGTACTTC
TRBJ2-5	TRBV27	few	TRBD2	CASSSLLAVQETQYF	TGTGCCAGCAGTTCCCTTCTAGCGGTACAAGAGACCCAGTACTTC
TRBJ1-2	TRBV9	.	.	CASSPRTALYGYTF	TGTGCCAGCAGCCCGCGGACAGCCCTCTATGGCTACACCTTC
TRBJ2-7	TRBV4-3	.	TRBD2	CASSQSGGSHEQYF	TGCGCCAGCAGCCAGAGCGGGGGGTCCCACGAGCAGTACTTC
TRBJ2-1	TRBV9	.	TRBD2	CASNRLSGGARNEQFF	TGTGCCAGCAACCGTTTAAGCGGGGGGGCCCGGAATGAGCAGTTCTTC
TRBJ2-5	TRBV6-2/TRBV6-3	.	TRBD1	CASSGTGWGETQYF	TGTGCCAGCAGTGGGACAGGGTGGGGAGAGACCCAGTACTTC
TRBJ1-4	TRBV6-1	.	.	CASSEGSYEEKLFF	TGTGCCAGCAGTGAAGGGTCATATGAGGAAAAACTGTTTTTT